The 2 T cell receptor beta chains in this list originate from one sample, sequenced in a study of T cell changes during pregnancy in multiple sclerosis. Sequenced by immunoSEQ multiplex PCR; TCRdb stores in-frame clones only, minus some. The data show about 47,000 clones, with 93% seen just once and around 2% held by the top ten. The sample was peripheral blood, taken in the second trimester of pregnancy. These receptors were taken from a female donor with multiple sclerosis, enrolled in a pregnancy study.

The chain combines TRBV19 with TRBJ2-7; D perhaps matches TRBD2 (6 bases). The germline V and J ends were trimmed by 7 bases and 2 bases, with 18 bases remaining between them. The CDR3 totals 15 residues. The germline gives CDR1 LNHDA, CDR2 SQIVND (reference sequence). The CDR3 DNA reads as TGTGCCAGTAAATCAACTGGGGGGAGAACCTACGAGCAGTACTTC. This gives the protein CASKSTGGRTYEQYF.

This clone was recorded once. The chain carries TRBV23-1 and TRBJ1-5; D unresolved. TRBV23-1 is placed among ORFs of uncertain function. Between the trimmed V and J ends, which lost 3 bases and 0 bases, there was a span of 12 bases. CDR3 size: 16 residues. The CDR3 loop is CASSQSGEYSNQPQHF. The DNA of the CDR3 is TGCGCCAGCAGTCAGTCCGGAGAGTATAGCAATCAGCCCCAGCATTTT.